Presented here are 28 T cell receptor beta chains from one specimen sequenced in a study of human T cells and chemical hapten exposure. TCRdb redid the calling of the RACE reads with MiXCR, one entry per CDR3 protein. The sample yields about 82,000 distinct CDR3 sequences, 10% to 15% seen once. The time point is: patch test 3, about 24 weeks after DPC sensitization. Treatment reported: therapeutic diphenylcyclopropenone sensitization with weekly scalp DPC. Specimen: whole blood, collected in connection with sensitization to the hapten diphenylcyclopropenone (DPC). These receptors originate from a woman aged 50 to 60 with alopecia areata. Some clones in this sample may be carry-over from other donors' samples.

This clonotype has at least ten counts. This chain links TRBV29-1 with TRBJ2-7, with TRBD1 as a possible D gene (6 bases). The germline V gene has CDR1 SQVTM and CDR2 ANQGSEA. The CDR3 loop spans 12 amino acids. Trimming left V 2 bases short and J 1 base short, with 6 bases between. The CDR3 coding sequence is TGCAGCGTTGAAACAGGGTCCTACGAGCAGTACTTC. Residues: CSVETGSYEQYF.

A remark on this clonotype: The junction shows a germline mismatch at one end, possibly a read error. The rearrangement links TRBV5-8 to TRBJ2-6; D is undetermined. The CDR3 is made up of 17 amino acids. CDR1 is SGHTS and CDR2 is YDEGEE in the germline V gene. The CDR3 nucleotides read TGTGCCAGCAGCGAACCCCGATTGGATCCAAGGGCCAACGACCTGACTTTC. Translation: CASSEPRLDPRANDLTF.

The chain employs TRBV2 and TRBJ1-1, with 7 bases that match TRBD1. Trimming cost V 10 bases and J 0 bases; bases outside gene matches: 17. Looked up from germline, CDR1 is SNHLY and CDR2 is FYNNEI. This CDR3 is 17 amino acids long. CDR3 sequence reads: CATSSPDRSFMNTEAFF. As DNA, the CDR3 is TGTGCCACCTCCTCCCCGGACAGGAGCTTTATGAACACTGAAGCTTTCTTT. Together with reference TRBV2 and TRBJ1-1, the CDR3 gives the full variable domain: EPEVTQTPSHQVTQMGQEVILRCVPISNHLYFYWYRQILGQKVEFLVSFYNNEISEKSEIFDDQFSVERPDGSNFTLKIRSTKLEDSAMYFCATSSPDRSFMNTEAFFGQGTRLTVV.

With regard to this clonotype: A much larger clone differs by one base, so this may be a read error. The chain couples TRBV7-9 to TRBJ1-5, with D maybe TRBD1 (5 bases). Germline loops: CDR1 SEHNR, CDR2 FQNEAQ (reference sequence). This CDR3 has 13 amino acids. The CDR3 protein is CAGSLARGQPQHF. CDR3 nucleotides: TGTGCCGGCAGCTTAGCGAGGGGTCAGCCCCAGCATTTT. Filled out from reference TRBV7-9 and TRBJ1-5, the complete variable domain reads DTGVSQNPRHKITKRGQNVTFRCDPISEHNRLYWYRQTLGQGPEFLTYFQNEAQLEKSRLLSDRFSAERPKGSFSTLEIQRTEQGDSAMYLCAGSLARGQPQHFGDGTRLSIL.

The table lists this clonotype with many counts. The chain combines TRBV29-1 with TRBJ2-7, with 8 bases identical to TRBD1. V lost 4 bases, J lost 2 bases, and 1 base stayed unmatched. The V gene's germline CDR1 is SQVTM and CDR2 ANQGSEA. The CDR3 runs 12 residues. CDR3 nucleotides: TGCAGCGTTGGACAGGGGACCTACGAGCAGTACTTC. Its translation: CSVGQGTYEQYF.

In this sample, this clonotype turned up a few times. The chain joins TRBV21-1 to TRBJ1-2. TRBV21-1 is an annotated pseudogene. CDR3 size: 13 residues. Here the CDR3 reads CASSKNPRTGYTF. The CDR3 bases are TGTGCCAGCAGCAAAAACCCCAGGACTGGCTACACCTTC.

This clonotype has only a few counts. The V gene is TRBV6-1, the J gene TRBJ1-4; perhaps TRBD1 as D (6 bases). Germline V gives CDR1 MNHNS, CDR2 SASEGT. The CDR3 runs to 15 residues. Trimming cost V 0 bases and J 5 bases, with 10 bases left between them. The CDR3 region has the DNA TGTGCCAGCAGTGAAGCGTGGCAGGGGAATGAAAAACTGTTTTTT. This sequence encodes CASSEAWQGNEKLFF.

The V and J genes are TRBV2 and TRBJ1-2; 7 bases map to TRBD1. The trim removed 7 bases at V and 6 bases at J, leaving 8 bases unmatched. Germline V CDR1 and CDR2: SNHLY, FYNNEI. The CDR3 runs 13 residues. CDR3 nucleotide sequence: TGTGCCAGCATTAGGGGGCTTACAGATGGCTACACCTTC. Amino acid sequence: CASIRGLTDGYTF.

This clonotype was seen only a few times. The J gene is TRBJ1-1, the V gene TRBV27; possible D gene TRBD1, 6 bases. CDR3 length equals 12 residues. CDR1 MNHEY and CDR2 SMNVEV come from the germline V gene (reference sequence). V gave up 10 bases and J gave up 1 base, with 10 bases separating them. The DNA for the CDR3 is TGTGCCACCAAGACAGGGAACACTGAAGCTTTCTTT. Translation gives CATKTGNTEAFF.

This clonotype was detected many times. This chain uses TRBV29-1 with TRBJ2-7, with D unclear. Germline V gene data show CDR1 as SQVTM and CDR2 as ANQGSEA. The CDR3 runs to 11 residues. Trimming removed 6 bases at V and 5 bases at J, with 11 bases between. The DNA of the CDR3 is TGCAGCGTCGCGTGGGTAAACGAGCAGTACTTC. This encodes CSVAWVNEQYF.

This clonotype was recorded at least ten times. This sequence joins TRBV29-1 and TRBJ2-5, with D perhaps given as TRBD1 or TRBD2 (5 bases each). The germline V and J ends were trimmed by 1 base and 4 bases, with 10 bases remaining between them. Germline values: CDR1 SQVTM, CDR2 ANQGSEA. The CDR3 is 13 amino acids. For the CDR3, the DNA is TGCAGCGTTGAAGTGACAGAGGGAGAGACCCAGTACTTC. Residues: CSVEVTEGETQYF.

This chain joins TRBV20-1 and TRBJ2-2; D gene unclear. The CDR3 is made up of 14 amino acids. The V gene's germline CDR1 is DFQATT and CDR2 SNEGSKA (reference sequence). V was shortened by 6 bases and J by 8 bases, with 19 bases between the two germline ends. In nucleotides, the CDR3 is TGCAGTGCCCTGAACCAGGAGCGCATTGGGGAGCTGTTTTTT. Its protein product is CSALNQERIGELFF.

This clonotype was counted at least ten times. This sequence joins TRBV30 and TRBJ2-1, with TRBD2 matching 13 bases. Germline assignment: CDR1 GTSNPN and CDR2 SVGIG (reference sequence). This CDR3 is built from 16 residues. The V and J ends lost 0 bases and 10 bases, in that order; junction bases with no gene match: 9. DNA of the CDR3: TGTGCCTGGAGTGTAGACGGACTAGCGGGAGATGGAGAGCAGTTCTTC. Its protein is CAWSVDGLAGDGEQFF.

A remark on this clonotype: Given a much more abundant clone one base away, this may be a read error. CDR3: CTISEADNEQFF. The CDR3 DNA reads TGTACCATCAGTGAGGCAGACAATGAGCAGTTCTTC. The genes are TRBV10-3 and TRBJ2-1; D remains unclear. There are 12 residues in the CDR3. CDR1 and CDR2 (germline): ENHRY, SYGVKD.

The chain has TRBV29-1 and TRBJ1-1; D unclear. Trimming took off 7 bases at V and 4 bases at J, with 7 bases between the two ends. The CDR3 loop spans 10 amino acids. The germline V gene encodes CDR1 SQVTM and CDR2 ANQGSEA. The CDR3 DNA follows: TGCAGCGCTTTTTTCACTGAAGCTTTCTTT. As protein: CSAFFTEAFF.

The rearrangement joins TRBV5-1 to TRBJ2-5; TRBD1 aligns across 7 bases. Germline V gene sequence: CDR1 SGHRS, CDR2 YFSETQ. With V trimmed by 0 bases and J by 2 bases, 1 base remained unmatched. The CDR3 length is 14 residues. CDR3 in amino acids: CASSLEGAQETQYF. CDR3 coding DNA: TGCGCCAGCAGCTTGGAGGGGGCACAAGAGACCCAGTACTTC.

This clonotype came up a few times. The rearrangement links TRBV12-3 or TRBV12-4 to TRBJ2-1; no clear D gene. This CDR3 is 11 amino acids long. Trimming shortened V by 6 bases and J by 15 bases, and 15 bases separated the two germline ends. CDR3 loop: CASSTSGVRFF. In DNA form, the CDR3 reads TGTGCCAGCAGCACCAGTGGGGTGAGGTTCTTC.

CDR3 region: CASSQEGTGLTEAFF. Here the CDR3 DNA reads TGCGCCAGCAGCCAAGAAGGGACAGGGCTCACTGAAGCTTTCTTT. The V and J genes are TRBV4-1 and TRBJ1-1, with 9 bases matching TRBD1. Germline CDR1 reads MGHRA; CDR2 reads YSYEKL. V lost 0 bases, J lost 4 bases, and 3 bases stayed unmatched. The CDR3 totals 15 residues.

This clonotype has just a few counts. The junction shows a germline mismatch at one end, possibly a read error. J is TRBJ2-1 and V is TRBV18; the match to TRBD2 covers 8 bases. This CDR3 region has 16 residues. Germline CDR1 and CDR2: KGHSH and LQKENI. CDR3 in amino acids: CASSPPGLVGTNEQFF. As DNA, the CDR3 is TGTGCCAGCTCTCCACCGGGACTAGTAGGGACGAATGAGCAGTTCTTC. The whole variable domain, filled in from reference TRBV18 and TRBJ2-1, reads NAGVMQNPRHLVRRRGQEARLRCSPMKGHSHVYWYRQLPEEGLKFMVYLQKENIIDESGMPKERFSAEFPKEGPSILRIQQVVRGDSAAYFCASSPPGLVGTNEQFFGPGTRLTVL.

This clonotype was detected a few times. The CDR3 coding sequence is TGTGCCATCAGTGAGTTAGCGATTGGAAGTTACAATGAGCAGTTCTTC. Protein sequence: CAISELAIGSYNEQFF. The rearrangement joins TRBV10-3 to TRBJ2-1, with TRBD2 as a possible D gene (5 bases). V gave up 1 base and J gave up 4 bases, with 14 bases separating them. Germline-derived CDR1 and CDR2 are ENHRY and SYGVKD. CDR3 length equals 16 residues.

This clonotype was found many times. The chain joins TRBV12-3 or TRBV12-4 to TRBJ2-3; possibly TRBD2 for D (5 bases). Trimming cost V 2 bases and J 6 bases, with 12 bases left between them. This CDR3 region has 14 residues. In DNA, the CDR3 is TGTGCCAGCAGTTTAAGTCGGGGTTTGGATACGCAGTATTTT. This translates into CASSLSRGLDTQYF.

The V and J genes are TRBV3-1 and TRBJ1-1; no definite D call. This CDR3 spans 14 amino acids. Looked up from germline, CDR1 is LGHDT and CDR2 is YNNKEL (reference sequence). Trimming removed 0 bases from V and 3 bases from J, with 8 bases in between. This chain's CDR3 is CASSQDLPDTEAFF. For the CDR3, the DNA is TGTGCCAGCAGCCAAGACCTTCCGGACACTGAAGCTTTCTTT.

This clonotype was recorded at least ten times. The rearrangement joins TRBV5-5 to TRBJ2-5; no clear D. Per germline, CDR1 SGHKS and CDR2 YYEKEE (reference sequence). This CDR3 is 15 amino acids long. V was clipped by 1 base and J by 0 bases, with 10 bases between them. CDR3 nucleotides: TGTGCCAGCAGCTTGTTATCTGTGTACCAAGAGACCCAGTACTTC. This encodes CASSLLSVYQETQYF.

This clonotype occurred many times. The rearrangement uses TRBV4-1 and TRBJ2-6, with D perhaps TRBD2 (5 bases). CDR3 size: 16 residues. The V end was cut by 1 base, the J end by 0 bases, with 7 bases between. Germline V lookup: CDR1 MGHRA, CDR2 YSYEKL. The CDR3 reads CASSQGRGSGANVLTF. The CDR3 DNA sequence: TGCGCCAGCAGCCAAGGTCGGGGCTCTGGGGCCAACGTCCTGACTTTC.

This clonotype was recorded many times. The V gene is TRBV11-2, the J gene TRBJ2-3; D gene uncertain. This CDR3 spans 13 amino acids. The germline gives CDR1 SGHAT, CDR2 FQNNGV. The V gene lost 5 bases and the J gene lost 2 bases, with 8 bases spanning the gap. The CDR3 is CASSLDPTDTQYF. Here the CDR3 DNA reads TGTGCCAGCAGCCTGGACCCCACAGATACGCAGTATTTT.

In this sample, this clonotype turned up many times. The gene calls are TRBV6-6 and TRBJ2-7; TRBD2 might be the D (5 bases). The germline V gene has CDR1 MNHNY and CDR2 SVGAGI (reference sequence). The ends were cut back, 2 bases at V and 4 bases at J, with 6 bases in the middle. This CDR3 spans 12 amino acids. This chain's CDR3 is CASSYEGYEQYF. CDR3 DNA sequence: TGTGCCAGCAGTTACGAGGGTTACGAGCAGTACTTC.

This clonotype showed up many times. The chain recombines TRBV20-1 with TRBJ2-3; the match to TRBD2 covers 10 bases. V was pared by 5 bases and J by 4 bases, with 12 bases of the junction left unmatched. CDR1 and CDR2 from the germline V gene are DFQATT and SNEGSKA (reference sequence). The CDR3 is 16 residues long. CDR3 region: CSAAPRTSGRADTQYF. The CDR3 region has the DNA TGCAGTGCTGCGCCACGGACTAGCGGTCGAGCAGATACGCAGTATTTT.

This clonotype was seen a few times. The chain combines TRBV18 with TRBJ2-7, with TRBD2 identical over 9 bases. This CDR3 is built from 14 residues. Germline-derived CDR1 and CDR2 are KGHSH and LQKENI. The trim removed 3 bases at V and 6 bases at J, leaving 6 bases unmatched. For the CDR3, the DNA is TGTGCCAGCTCACCCCGGACTAGCGAAGGCGAGCAGTACTTC. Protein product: CASSPRTSEGEQYF.